These T cell receptor beta chains were read from a single sample in a study of T-cell reconstitution after alpha-beta-depleted transplantation in children. Using its own MiXCR run on the PCR reads, TCRdb lists one record per CDR3 protein. This sample has 260,000 or so distinct CDR3 sequences, with around 13% found just once. The sequences come from PBMCs from the stem cell graft donor, collected from the stem cell graft. The receptors come from a human donor who donated a stem cell graft to a child with acute lymphoblastic leukemia. Each CDR3 is given with its conserved first and last residue. A D gene is named only where the DNA matches it firmly.

CDR3aa: CASSSLLVASNEQFF; d_gene: -; v_gene: TRBV7-9; j_gene: TRBJ2-1
CDR3aa: CASSFGVGRTRRYEQYF; d_gene: -; v_gene: TRBV28; j_gene: TRBJ2-7
CDR3aa: CASSLARDSSGKQYF; d_gene: -; v_gene: TRBV7-2; j_gene: TRBJ2-7
CDR3aa: CASSPNLMNTEAFF; d_gene: -; v_gene: TRBV5-5; j_gene: TRBJ1-1
CDR3aa: CASSSIGASNQPQHF; d_gene: -; v_gene: TRBV5-5; j_gene: TRBJ1-5
CDR3aa: CASSRVNEQFF; d_gene: -; v_gene: TRBV19; j_gene: TRBJ2-1
CDR3aa: CASSPSGTGELFF; d_gene: -; v_gene: TRBV5-1; j_gene: TRBJ2-2
CDR3aa: CASSPWTGAGELFF; d_gene: -; v_gene: TRBV11-2; j_gene: TRBJ2-2
CDR3aa: CASSYLAGGRPNEQYF; d_gene: TRBD2; v_gene: TRBV28; j_gene: TRBJ2-7
CDR3aa: CASSRDTQQYF; d_gene: -; v_gene: TRBV6-2/TRBV6-3; j_gene: TRBJ2-7
CDR3aa: CASSELGTAYEQYF; d_gene: TRBD1; v_gene: TRBV25-1; j_gene: TRBJ2-7
CDR3aa: CARGQDPGYTF; d_gene: -; v_gene: TRBV4-2; j_gene: TRBJ1-2
CDR3aa: CASSAQRTEAFF; d_gene: -; v_gene: TRBV5-5; j_gene: TRBJ1-1
CDR3aa: CASSPLGQLEAFF; d_gene: -; v_gene: TRBV6-6; j_gene: TRBJ1-1
CDR3aa: CSARGGDPDEVYTGELFF; d_gene: -; v_gene: TRBV20-1; j_gene: TRBJ2-2
CDR3aa: CASSSGTSGRDTQYF; d_gene: TRBD2; v_gene: TRBV7-7; j_gene: TRBJ2-3
CDR3aa: CASSLKSDRTSYNSPLHF; d_gene: TRBD1; v_gene: TRBV5-5; j_gene: TRBJ1-6
CDR3aa: CASSQEGDRGGEQYF; d_gene: TRBD1; v_gene: TRBV3-1; j_gene: TRBJ2-7
CDR3aa: CASSLDAPLADYTGELFF; d_gene: TRBD2; v_gene: TRBV11-1; j_gene: TRBJ2-2
CDR3aa: CASSRRTSGRGRETQYF; d_gene: TRBD2; v_gene: TRBV12-3/TRBV12-4; j_gene: TRBJ2-5
CDR3aa: CASSLEGANGYTF; d_gene: TRBD1; v_gene: TRBV6-2/TRBV6-3; j_gene: TRBJ1-2
CDR3aa: CASSLRAKTYEQYF; d_gene: -; v_gene: TRBV28; j_gene: TRBJ2-7
CDR3aa: CASSPEGTSQPQHF; d_gene: -; v_gene: TRBV7-8; j_gene: TRBJ1-5
CDR3aa: CSARDGGTGELFF; d_gene: TRBD2; v_gene: TRBV20-1; j_gene: TRBJ2-2
CDR3aa: CASSFWDSTDTQYF; d_gene: -; v_gene: TRBV7-2; j_gene: TRBJ2-3
CDR3aa: CSAPSGTSAQETQYF; d_gene: TRBD2; v_gene: TRBV20-1; j_gene: TRBJ2-5
CDR3aa: CSARGSTGTGFAPEAFF; d_gene: TRBD1; v_gene: TRBV20-1; j_gene: TRBJ1-1
CDR3aa: CSARVGTPQETQYF; d_gene: -; v_gene: TRBV20-1; j_gene: TRBJ2-5
CDR3aa: CASTAPSRSTDTQYF; d_gene: -; v_gene: TRBV6-2/TRBV6-3; j_gene: TRBJ2-3
CDR3aa: CASSLDRAYEQYF; d_gene: -; v_gene: TRBV5-1; j_gene: TRBJ2-7
CDR3aa: CASSIFGRATEAFF; d_gene: -; v_gene: TRBV19; j_gene: TRBJ1-1
CDR3aa: CASSPAWGGGELFF; d_gene: TRBD2; v_gene: TRBV6-5; j_gene: TRBJ2-2
CDR3aa: CATSRGGGEQYF; d_gene: TRBD2; v_gene: TRBV15; j_gene: TRBJ2-7
CDR3aa: CASSLGRASYNEQFF; d_gene: -; v_gene: TRBV5-1; j_gene: TRBJ2-1
CDR3aa: CASRPTGNYGYTF; d_gene: -; v_gene: TRBV12-3/TRBV12-4; j_gene: TRBJ1-2
CDR3aa: CASLLAGAFHSTDTQYF; d_gene: TRBD2; v_gene: TRBV28; j_gene: TRBJ2-3
CDR3aa: CSVSRGPGGYTF; d_gene: TRBD1; v_gene: TRBV20-1; j_gene: TRBJ1-2
CDR3aa: CASSALTGAIYNEQFF; d_gene: TRBD1; v_gene: TRBV5-1; j_gene: TRBJ2-1
CDR3aa: CSASGQYEQYF; d_gene: -; v_gene: TRBV20-1; j_gene: TRBJ2-7
CDR3aa: CSAREDRGTNEQFF; d_gene: TRBD1; v_gene: TRBV20-1; j_gene: TRBJ2-1
CDR3aa: CASTRLGSTFTDTQYF; d_gene: -; v_gene: TRBV9; j_gene: TRBJ2-3
CDR3aa: CASSLRGDTYNEQFF; d_gene: TRBD2; v_gene: TRBV5-1; j_gene: TRBJ2-1
CDR3aa: CASSFLAYEQYF; d_gene: -; v_gene: TRBV28; j_gene: TRBJ2-7
CDR3aa: CASSQEVDDGYTF; d_gene: -; v_gene: TRBV4-3; j_gene: TRBJ1-2
CDR3aa: CASTGEESSHTGELFF; d_gene: -; v_gene: TRBV25-1; j_gene: TRBJ2-2
CDR3aa: CASSYSRYEQYF; d_gene: -; v_gene: TRBV6-5; j_gene: TRBJ2-7
CDR3aa: CASSFGDQETQYF; d_gene: -; v_gene: TRBV6-1; j_gene: TRBJ2-5
CDR3aa: CASSLAMWDSSGNTIYF; d_gene: TRBD1; v_gene: TRBV5-1; j_gene: TRBJ1-3
CDR3aa: CASSIAGGQDEQFF; d_gene: TRBD2; v_gene: TRBV19; j_gene: TRBJ2-1
CDR3aa: CASSPIRGSNTGELFF; d_gene: -; v_gene: TRBV27; j_gene: TRBJ2-2
CDR3aa: CASSLGYSGPSTEAFF; d_gene: -; v_gene: TRBV5-1; j_gene: TRBJ1-1
CDR3aa: CASSLSPGAYGYTF; d_gene: -; v_gene: TRBV7-8; j_gene: TRBJ1-2
CDR3aa: CASSWTENTEAFF; d_gene: -; v_gene: TRBV7-9; j_gene: TRBJ1-1
CDR3aa: CASSPLGQTQYF; d_gene: -; v_gene: TRBV3-1; j_gene: TRBJ2-5
CDR3aa: CASSLVGSISYEQYF; d_gene: -; v_gene: TRBV7-9; j_gene: TRBJ2-7